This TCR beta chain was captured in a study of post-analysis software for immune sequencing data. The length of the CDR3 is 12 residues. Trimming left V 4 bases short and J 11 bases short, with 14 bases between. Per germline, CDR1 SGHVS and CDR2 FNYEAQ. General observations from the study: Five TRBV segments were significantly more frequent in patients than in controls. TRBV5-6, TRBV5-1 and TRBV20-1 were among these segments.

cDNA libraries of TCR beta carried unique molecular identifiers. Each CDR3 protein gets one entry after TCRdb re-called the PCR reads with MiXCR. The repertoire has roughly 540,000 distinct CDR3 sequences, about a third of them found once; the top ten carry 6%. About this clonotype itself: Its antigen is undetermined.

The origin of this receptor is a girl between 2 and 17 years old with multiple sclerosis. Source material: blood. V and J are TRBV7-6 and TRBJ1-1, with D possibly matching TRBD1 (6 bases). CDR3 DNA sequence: TGTGCCAGCAGCTCAACAGGGATTAAGGCTTTCTTT. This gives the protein CASSSTGIKAFF.